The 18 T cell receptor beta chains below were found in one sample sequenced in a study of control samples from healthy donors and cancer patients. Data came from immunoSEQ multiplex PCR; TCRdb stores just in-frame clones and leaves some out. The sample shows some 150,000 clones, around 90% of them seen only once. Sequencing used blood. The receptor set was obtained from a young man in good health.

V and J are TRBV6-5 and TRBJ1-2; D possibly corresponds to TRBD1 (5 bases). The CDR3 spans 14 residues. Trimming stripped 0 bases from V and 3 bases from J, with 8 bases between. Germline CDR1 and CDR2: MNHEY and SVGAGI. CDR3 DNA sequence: TGTGCCAGCAGTTACTCGGCAGGGTACTATGGCTACACCTTC. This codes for CASSYSAGYYGYTF.

CDR3 coding DNA: TGTGCCAGCAGTCCGGACAGGGAGGTGGACGAGCAGTACTTC. It is translated as CASSPDREVDEQYF. The chain couples TRBV28 to TRBJ2-7; TRBD1 matches 8 bases. The CDR3 is made up of 14 amino acids. Germline trimming cut 5 bases from V and 5 bases from J; bases unmatched to any gene: 8. In germline, CDR1 is MDHEN, CDR2 SYDVKM.

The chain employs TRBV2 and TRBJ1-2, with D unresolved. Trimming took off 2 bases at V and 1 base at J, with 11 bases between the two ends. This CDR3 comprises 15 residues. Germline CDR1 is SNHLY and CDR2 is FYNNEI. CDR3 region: CASSERVADNYGYTF. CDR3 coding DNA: TGTGCCAGCAGTGAAAGGGTTGCAGATAACTATGGCTACACCTTC.

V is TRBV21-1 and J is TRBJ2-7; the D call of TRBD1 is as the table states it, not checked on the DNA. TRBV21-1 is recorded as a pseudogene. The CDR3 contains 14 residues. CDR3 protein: CASSKDRGPYEQYF. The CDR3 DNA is TGTGCCAGCAGCAAAGACAGGGGGCCGTACGAGCAGTACTTC.

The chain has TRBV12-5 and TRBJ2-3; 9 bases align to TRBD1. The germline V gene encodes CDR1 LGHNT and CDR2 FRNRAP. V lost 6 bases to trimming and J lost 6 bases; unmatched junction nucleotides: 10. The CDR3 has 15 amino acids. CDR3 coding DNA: TGTGCTAGTGGGAACGGGACAGGGACGTCCGATACGCAGTATTTT. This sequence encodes CASGNGTGTSDTQYF.

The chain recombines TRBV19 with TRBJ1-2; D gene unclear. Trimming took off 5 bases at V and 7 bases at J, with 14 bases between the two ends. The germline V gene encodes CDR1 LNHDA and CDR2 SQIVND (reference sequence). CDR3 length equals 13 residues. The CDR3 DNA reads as TGTGCCAGTAGTGAGCAGCAAGGAGGTGGCTACACCTTC. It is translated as CASSEQQGGGYTF.

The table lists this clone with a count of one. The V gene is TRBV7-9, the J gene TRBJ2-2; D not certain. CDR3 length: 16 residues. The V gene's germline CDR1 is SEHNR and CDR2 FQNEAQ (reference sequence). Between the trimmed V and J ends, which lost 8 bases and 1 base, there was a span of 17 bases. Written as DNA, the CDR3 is TGTGCCAGCCCTCCCGCGGCGTCTTTGAACACCGGGGAGCTGTTTTTT. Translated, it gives CASPPAASLNTGELFF.

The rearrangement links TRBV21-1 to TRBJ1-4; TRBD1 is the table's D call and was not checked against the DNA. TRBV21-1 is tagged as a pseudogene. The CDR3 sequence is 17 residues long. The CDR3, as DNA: TGTGCCAGCAGCAAAGGAGATCAGGGGATAGCTAATGAAAAACTGTTTTTT. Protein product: CASSKGDQGIANEKLFF.

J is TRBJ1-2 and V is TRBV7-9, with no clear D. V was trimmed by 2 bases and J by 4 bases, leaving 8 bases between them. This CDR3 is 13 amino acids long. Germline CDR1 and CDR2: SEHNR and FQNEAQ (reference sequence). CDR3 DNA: TGTGCCAGCAGCTTAAAAGAAGCCTATGGCTACACCTTC. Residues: CASSLKEAYGYTF. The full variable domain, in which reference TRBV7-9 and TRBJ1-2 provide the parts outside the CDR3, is DTGVSQNPRHKITKRGQNVTFRCDPISEHNRLYWYRQTLGQGPEFLTYFQNEAQLEKSRLLSDRFSAERPKGSFSTLEIQRTEQGDSAMYLCASSLKEAYGYTFGSGTRLTVV.

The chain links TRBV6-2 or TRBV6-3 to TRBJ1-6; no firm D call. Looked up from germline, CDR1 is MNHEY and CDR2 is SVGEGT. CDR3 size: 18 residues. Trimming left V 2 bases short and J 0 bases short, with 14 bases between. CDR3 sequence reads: CASSYPEDRSSYNSPLHF. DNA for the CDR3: TGTGCCAGCAGTTACCCTGAGGACCGGAGCTCCTATAATTCACCCCTCCACTTT.

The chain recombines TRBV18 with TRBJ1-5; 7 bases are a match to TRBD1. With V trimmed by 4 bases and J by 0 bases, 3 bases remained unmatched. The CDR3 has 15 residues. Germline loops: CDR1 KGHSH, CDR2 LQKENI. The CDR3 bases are TGTGCCAGCTCACTAGGACAGGCTAGCAATCAGCCCCAGCATTTT. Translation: CASSLGQASNQPQHF.

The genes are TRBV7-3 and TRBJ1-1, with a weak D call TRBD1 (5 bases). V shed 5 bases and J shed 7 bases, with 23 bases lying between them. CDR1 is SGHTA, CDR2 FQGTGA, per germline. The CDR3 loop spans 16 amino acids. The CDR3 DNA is TGTGCCAGCAGCGCCAGCCCCGACAGCCCCATAAATGAAGCTTTCTTT. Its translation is CASSASPDSPINEAFF.

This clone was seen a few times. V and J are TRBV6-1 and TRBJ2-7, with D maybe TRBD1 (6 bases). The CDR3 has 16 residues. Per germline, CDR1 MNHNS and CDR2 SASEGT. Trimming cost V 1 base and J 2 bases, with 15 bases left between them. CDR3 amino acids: CASSEDLDRFPYEQYF. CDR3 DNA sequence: TGTGCCAGCAGTGAAGACTTAGACAGGTTTCCCTACGAGCAGTACTTC.

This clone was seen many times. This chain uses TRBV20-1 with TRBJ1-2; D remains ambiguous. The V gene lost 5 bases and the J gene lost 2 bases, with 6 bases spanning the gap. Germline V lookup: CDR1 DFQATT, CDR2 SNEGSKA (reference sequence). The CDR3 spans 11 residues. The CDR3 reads CSAVDNYGYTF. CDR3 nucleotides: TGCAGTGCTGTGGACAACTATGGCTACACCTTC.

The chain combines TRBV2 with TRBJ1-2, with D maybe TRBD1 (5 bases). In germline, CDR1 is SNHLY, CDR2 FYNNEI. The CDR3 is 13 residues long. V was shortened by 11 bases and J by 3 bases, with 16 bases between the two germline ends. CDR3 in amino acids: CAASTGADYGYTF. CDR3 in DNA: TGTGCCGCCAGCACCGGGGCGGACTATGGCTACACCTTC.

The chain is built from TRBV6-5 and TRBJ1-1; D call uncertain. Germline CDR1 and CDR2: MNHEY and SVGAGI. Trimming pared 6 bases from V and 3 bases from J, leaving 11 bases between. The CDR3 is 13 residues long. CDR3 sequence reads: CASSLKADTEAFF. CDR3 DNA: TGTGCCAGCAGCCTGAAGGCCGACACTGAAGCTTTCTTT.

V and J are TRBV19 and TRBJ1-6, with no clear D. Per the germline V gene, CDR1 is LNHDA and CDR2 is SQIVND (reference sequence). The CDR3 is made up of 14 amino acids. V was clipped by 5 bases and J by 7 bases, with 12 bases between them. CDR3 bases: TGTGCCAGTAGTGGATCCCCGTGGAATTCACCCCTCCACTTT. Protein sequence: CASSGSPWNSPLHF.

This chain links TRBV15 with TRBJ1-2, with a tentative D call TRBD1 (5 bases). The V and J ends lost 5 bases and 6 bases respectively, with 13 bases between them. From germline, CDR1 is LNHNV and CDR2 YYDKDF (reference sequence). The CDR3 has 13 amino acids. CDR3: CATSSRGGNGYTF. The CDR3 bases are TGTGCCACCAGCTCCCGGGGGGGGAATGGCTACACCTTC.